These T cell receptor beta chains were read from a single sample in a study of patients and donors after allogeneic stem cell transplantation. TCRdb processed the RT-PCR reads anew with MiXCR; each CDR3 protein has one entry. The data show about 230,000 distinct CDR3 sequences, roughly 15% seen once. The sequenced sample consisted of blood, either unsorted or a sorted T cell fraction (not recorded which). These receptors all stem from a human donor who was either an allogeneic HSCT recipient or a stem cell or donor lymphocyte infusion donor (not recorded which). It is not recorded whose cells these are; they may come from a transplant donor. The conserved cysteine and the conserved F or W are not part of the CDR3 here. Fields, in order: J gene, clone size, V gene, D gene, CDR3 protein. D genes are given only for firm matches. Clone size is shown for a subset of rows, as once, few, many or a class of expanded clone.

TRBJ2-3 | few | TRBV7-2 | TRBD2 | ASSLARSGDADTQY
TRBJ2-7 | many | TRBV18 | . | ASSPDATYEQY
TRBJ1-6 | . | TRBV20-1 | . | SARPLGGDLPLH
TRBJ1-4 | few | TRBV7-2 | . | ASSLVSGGSNEKLF
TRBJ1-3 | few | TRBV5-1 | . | ASSPGSAGNTIY
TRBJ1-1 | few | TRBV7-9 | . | ASSLARGFEVNTEAF
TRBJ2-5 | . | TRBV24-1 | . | ATSIGGTETQY
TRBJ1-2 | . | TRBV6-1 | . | ASISGHIFGYGYT
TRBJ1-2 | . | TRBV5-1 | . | ASSLDQVGGYT
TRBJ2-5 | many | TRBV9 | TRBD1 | ASSGGGQGMETQY
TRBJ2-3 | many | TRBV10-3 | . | AISEGADTQY
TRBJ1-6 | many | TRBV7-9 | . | ASSSGRPDSPLH
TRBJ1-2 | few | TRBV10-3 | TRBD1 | AISGDRGGYT
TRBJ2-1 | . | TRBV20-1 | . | SVGRVREQF
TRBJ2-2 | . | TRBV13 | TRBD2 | ASSPRIRGGLDTGELF
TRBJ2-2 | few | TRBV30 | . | AWSVLNTGELF
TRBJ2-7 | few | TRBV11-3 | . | ASSSGDRVSEQY